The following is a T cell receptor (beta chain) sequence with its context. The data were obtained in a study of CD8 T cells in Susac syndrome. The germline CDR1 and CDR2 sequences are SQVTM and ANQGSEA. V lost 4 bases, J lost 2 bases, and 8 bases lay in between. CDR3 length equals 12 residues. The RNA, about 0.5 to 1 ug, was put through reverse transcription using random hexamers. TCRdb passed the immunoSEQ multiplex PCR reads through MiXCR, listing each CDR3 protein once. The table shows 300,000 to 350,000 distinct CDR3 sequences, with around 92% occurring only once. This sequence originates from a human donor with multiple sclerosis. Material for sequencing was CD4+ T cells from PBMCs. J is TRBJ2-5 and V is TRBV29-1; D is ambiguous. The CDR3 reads CSVVRTQETQYF. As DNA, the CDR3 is TGCAGCGTTGTAAGGACGCAAGAGACCCAGTACTTC.